The 18 T cell receptor beta chains given below trace back to one sample, sequenced in a study of cytomegalovirus exposure and HLA in healthy donors. PCR was performed using 60 Vbeta and 13 Jbeta primers. Produced via immunoSEQ multiplex PCR; TCRdb's table is partial and in-frame only. The sample holds 150,000 to 180,000 clones, 65% to 85% seen once. The sequenced sample consisted of PBMCs. The receptors were sampled from a man aged 18 to 30 in good health and CMV-seronegative.

The chain uses TRBV19 and TRBJ1-5; TRBD1 matches at 8 bases. From germline, CDR1 is LNHDA and CDR2 SQIVND (reference sequence). CDR3 length: 15 residues. V gave up 5 bases and J gave up 5 bases; unmatched junction bases: 8. CDR3 residues: CASSARTGLHQPQHF. In DNA, the CDR3 is TGTGCCAGTAGTGCCCGGACAGGGCTCCATCAGCCCCAGCATTTT.

The genes are TRBV6-6 and TRBJ2-1, with D maybe TRBD2 (6 bases). Trimming removed 4 bases at V and 8 bases at J, with 9 bases between. CDR3 length: 12 residues. Germline CDR1 and CDR2: MNHNY and SVGAGI (reference sequence). The CDR3 is CASSLWRDEQFF. The CDR3 coding sequence is TGTGCCAGCAGTTTGTGGAGGGATGAGCAGTTCTTC.

The chain has TRBV28 and TRBJ2-7; D gene uncertain. Germline CDR1 and CDR2: MDHEN and SYDVKM. The germline V and J ends were trimmed by 2 bases and 7 bases, with 12 bases remaining between them. This CDR3 is built from 13 residues. The CDR3 DNA reads TGTGCCAGCAGTTTAAGTTCGCTCTTGGAGCAGTACGTC. This translates into CASSLSSLLEQYV.

This sequence joins TRBV5-4 and TRBJ2-2, with TRBD2 identical over 7 bases. This CDR3 has 16 amino acids. Germline V gives CDR1 SGHNT, CDR2 YYREEE (reference sequence). The V segment lost 4 bases and the J segment 1 base; nucleotides outside the gene matches: 7. The CDR3 coding sequence is TGTGCCAGCAGCCTGGGGAGGGTTAGGAACACCGGGGAGCTGTTTTTT. It specifies CASSLGRVRNTGELFF.

The chain combines TRBV4-2 with TRBJ2-2; D may be TRBD2 (6 bases). This CDR3 is 15 amino acids long. Trimming left V 4 bases short and J 3 bases short, with 12 bases between. CDR1 is LGHNA and CDR2 is YNFKEQ in the germline V gene. The CDR3 DNA reads TGTGCCAGCAGCCCTCGCTCGGGGGACACCGGGGAGCTGTTTTTT. It yields the protein CASSPRSGDTGELFF.

V usage is TRBV4-2 and J usage is TRBJ2-7; possible D gene TRBD1, 5 bases. Looked up from germline, CDR1 is LGHNA and CDR2 is YNFKEQ. The CDR3 totals 15 residues. V dropped 0 bases and J dropped 2 bases, with 11 bases sitting between them. CDR3 coding DNA: TGTGCCAGCAGCCAAGATGAAGGCAGGGCCTACGAGCAGTACTTC. This encodes CASSQDEGRAYEQYF.

About this clone itself: Mismatch with germline at one junction end may stem from a read error. CDR3 sequence reads: CASSSTRSGELFF. The CDR3 nucleotides are TGTGCTAGCAGCTCGACAAGGTCCGGGGAGCTGTTTTTT. The V gene is TRBV7-7, the J gene TRBJ2-2; D not resolved. The CDR3 contains 13 residues. CDR1 and CDR2 from the germline V gene are SSHAT and FNYEAQ (reference sequence).

In this sample, this clone turned up once. This rearrangement joins TRBV7-9 to TRBJ1-1; D ambiguous. The CDR3 runs to 13 residues. Trimming stripped 0 bases from V and 8 bases from J, with 10 bases between. The germline V gene has CDR1 SEHNR and CDR2 FQNEAQ (reference sequence). CDR3 residues: CASSLAPRQEAFF. CDR3 DNA sequence: TGTGCCAGCAGCTTAGCTCCGAGGCAGGAAGCTTTCTTT.

The chain has TRBV5-4 and TRBJ2-3; D is undetermined. The V gene's germline CDR1 is SGHNT and CDR2 YYREEE (reference sequence). With 4 bases removed from V and 5 bases from J, the gap between germline ends came to 11 bases. This CDR3 region has 13 residues. The DNA of the CDR3 is TGTGCCAGCAGCCCCGGTTTGCAAGATACGCAGTATTTT. Protein sequence: CASSPGLQDTQYF.

Only a few counts were recorded for this clone. The chain carries TRBV2 and TRBJ2-5; 9 nucleotides align to TRBD2. V lost 4 bases to trimming and J lost 4 bases; unmatched junction nucleotides: 1. CDR3 size: 13 residues. CDR1 and CDR2 (germline): SNHLY, FYNNEI. The DNA of the CDR3 is TGTGCCAGCAGTGCGCGGGGGGGAGAGACCCAGTACTTC. This gives the protein CASSARGGETQYF. Full variable domain (outside the CDR3, taken from reference TRBV2 and TRBJ2-5): EPEVTQTPSHQVTQMGQEVILRCVPISNHLYFYWYRQILGQKVEFLVSFYNNEISEKSEIFDDQFSVERPDGSNFTLKIRSTKLEDSAMYFCASSARGGETQYFGPGTRLLVL.

The genes are TRBV5-1 and TRBJ2-1, with a weak D call TRBD2 (5 bases). The CDR3 sequence is 17 residues long. CDR1 is SGHRS, CDR2 YFSETQ, per germline. The germline V and J ends were trimmed by 6 bases and 6 bases, with 25 bases remaining between them. CDR3 bases: TGCGCCAGCACCATCACCCCTGGGGAACTAGTTGCCAATGAGCAGTTCTTC. Amino acid sequence: CASTITPGELVANEQFF.

V gene TRBV19 combines with J gene TRBJ2-7, with a tentative D call TRBD1 (5 bases). The V end lost 4 bases, the J end lost 0 bases, and 10 bases lay between the germline ends. The CDR3 spans 14 residues. CDR1 LNHDA and CDR2 SQIVND come from the germline V gene (reference sequence). The CDR3 DNA follows: TGTGCCAGTAGTACAGGACACGGCTCCTACGAGCAGTACTTC. This codes for CASSTGHGSYEQYF.

This rearrangement joins TRBV4-3 to TRBJ2-5, with 7 positions matching TRBD2. This CDR3 is built from 18 residues. The V segment lost 5 bases and the J segment 4 bases; nucleotides outside the gene matches: 19. Germline CDR1 and CDR2: LGHNA and YSLEER. The CDR3 reads CASSFLGRGSAIPETQYF. In DNA, the CDR3 is TGCGCCAGCAGCTTCTTGGGGCGGGGGAGCGCCATACCAGAGACCCAGTACTTC.

This clone was counted between two and nine times. V is TRBV6-5 and J is TRBJ2-7; perhaps TRBD1 as D (6 bases). The CDR3 runs to 15 residues. The V gene lost 0 bases and the J gene lost 3 bases, with 12 bases spanning the gap. Germline V gives CDR1 MNHEY, CDR2 SVGAGI. The CDR3 DNA follows: TGTGCCAGCAGTTACTCACAGGGCTCTCACTACGAGCAGTACTTC. It specifies CASSYSQGSHYEQYF.

This chain uses TRBV7-3 with TRBJ2-1, with TRBD1 matching 9 bases. J lost 5 bases, V lost 2 bases, and 7 bases had no gene match. CDR1 SGHTA and CDR2 FQGTGA come from the germline V gene. The CDR3 has 16 residues. The CDR3 sequence: CASSLSSGQGNNEQFF. DNA for the CDR3: TGTGCCAGCAGCTTATCATCAGGACAGGGGAACAATGAGCAGTTCTTC. Supplemented by reference TRBV7-3 and TRBJ2-1, the full variable domain reads GAGVSQTPSNKVTEKGKYVELRCDPISGHTALYWYRQSLGQGPEFLIYFQGTGAADDSGLPNDRFFAVRPEGSVSTLKIQRTERGDSAVYLCASSLSSGQGNNEQFFGPGTRLTVL.

The chain has TRBV11-2 and TRBJ2-5; D gene ambiguous. CDR3 size: 15 residues. V lost 4 bases, J lost 0 bases, and 12 bases lay in between. The germline V gene encodes CDR1 SGHAT and CDR2 FQNNGV. The CDR3 reads CASSSLRGHQETQYF. The CDR3 coding sequence is TGTGCCAGCAGCTCCCTCCGCGGCCACCAAGAGACCCAGTACTTC. Using reference TRBV11-2 and TRBJ2-5 for the parts outside the CDR3, the full variable domain is EAGVAQSPRYKIIEKRQSVAFWCNPISGHATLYWYQQILGQGPKLLIQFQNNGVVDDSQLPKDRFSAERLKGVDSTLKIQPAKLEDSAVYLCASSSLRGHQETQYFGPGTRLLVL.

The chain employs TRBV9 and TRBJ2-2, with 9 bases matching TRBD1. V gave up 3 bases and J gave up 4 bases; unmatched junction bases: 4. The CDR3 consists of 15 residues. Looked up from germline, CDR1 is SGDLS and CDR2 is YYNGEE. CDR3 nucleotides: TGTGCCAGCAGCGCGGGACAGGGAATCACCGGGGAGCTGTTTTTT. Protein: CASSAGQGITGELFF.

There are a few counts of this clone. The chain couples TRBV5-1 to TRBJ2-6; TRBD1 aligns across 7 bases. Germline trimming cut 5 bases from V and 2 bases from J; bases unmatched to any gene: 7. This CDR3 is 16 amino acids long. CDR1 is SGHRS, CDR2 YFSETQ, per germline. CDR3 DNA sequence: TGCGCCAGCAGTAGGGATGGACAGGCTGGGGCCAACGTCCTGACTTTC. This codes for CASSRDGQAGANVLTF.